These T cell receptor beta chains were read from a single sample in a study of blood T cell repertoires in COVID-19. Sequencing used immunoSEQ multiplex PCR; TCRdb keeps in-frame clones, though not all of them. The data show about 180,000 clones, with 70% to 90% seen just once and about 20% held by the top ten. The sequenced sample was peripheral blood. The receptors here all came from an older man with active or convalescent COVID-19. Both conserved end residues are part of each CDR3. The D gene is left open where the match is weak. Clone size appears in some rows only: once, few, many, or a class for an expanded clone.

CDR3nt: TGTGCCAGTAGTACCGGGACTAGCGGGAAGTACGAGCAGTACTTC
CDR3aa: CASSTGTSGKYEQYF
v_gene: TRBV19
len: 15
abundance: few
j_gene: TRBJ2-7
d_gene: TRBD2

CDR3nt: TGTGCCAGCGGTTCTGGCAGTCCAATCTATGGCTACACCTTC
CDR3aa: CASGSGSPIYGYTF
v_gene: TRBV5-5
len: 14
abundance: -
j_gene: TRBJ1-2
d_gene: -

CDR3nt: TGTGCCAGCAGCTTTGGAGGGGATCGAGAGACCCAGTACTTC
CDR3aa: CASSFGGDRETQYF
v_gene: TRBV7-9
len: 14
abundance: once
j_gene: TRBJ2-5
d_gene: -

CDR3nt: TGTGCCAGCAGCCGGGACAGGAACACCGGGGAGCTGTTTTTT
CDR3aa: CASSRDRNTGELFF
v_gene: TRBV6-6
len: 14
abundance: -
j_gene: TRBJ2-2
d_gene: TRBD1

CDR3nt: TGTGCCAGCAGCGTAGCCGGATTGATAAGCGAGCATGAAAAACTGTTTTTT
CDR3aa: CASSVAGLISEHEKLFF
v_gene: TRBV9
len: 17
abundance: -
j_gene: TRBJ1-4
d_gene: -

CDR3nt: TGCGCCAGCAGCTTCCTGACAGGTCGGGATGAAAAACTGTTTTTT
CDR3aa: CASSFLTGRDEKLFF
v_gene: TRBV5-1
len: 15
abundance: -
j_gene: TRBJ1-4
d_gene: -

CDR3nt: TGCAGCGTTGTGCGGGATACGAACACCGGGGAGCTGTTTTTT
CDR3aa: CSVVRDTNTGELFF
v_gene: TRBV29-1
len: 14
abundance: -
j_gene: TRBJ2-2
d_gene: -

CDR3nt: TGTGCCAGCAGCTTCTATAGCACAGATACGCAGTATTTT
CDR3aa: CASSFYSTDTQYF
v_gene: TRBV7-9
len: 13
abundance: -
j_gene: TRBJ2-3
d_gene: -

CDR3nt: TGTGCCAGCTCACCAGCACTCACAGATACGCAGTATTTT
CDR3aa: CASSPALTDTQYF
v_gene: TRBV18
len: 13
abundance: -
j_gene: TRBJ2-3
d_gene: -

CDR3nt: TGTGCCAGCAGCCAAGGACTAGCGGCAGGGACCTCCACCGGGGAGCTGTTTTTT
CDR3aa: CASSQGLAAGTSTGELFF
v_gene: TRBV5-4
len: 18
abundance: few
j_gene: TRBJ2-2
d_gene: TRBD2

CDR3nt: TGTGCCAGCAGCTTAGTATGGACACCAGGTTCCTCCGGTCAAAAACTGTTTTTT
CDR3aa: CASSLVWTPGSSGQKLFF
v_gene: TRBV7-8
len: 18
abundance: -
j_gene: TRBJ1-4
d_gene: -

CDR3nt: TGTGCCAGCAGCGTAGTGGGCAGCCGGAACACTGAAGCTTTCTTT
CDR3aa: CASSVVGSRNTEAFF
v_gene: TRBV9
len: 15
abundance: -
j_gene: TRBJ1-1
d_gene: -

CDR3nt: TGTGCCAGCAGTTTGCAGAACACCATATATTTT
CDR3aa: CASSLQNTIYF
v_gene: TRBV12-3/TRBV12-4
len: 11
abundance: -
j_gene: TRBJ1-3
d_gene: -

CDR3nt: TGTGCCAGCAGTTACGGGCAGGGGGCGCCGCCTGAAGCTTTCTTT
CDR3aa: CASSYGQGAPPEAFF
v_gene: TRBV6-5
len: 15
abundance: few
j_gene: TRBJ1-1
d_gene: TRBD1

CDR3nt: TGTGCCACCAGCAGACTAATAGGAGGAGGAGGGGAGCTGTTTTTT
CDR3aa: CATSRLIGGGGELFF
v_gene: TRBV15
len: 15
abundance: once
j_gene: TRBJ2-2
d_gene: -

CDR3nt: TGTGCCAGCAGCTTCTCTGAGAATGAAAAACTGTTTTTT
CDR3aa: CASSFSENEKLFF
v_gene: TRBV7-2
len: 13
abundance: -
j_gene: TRBJ1-4
d_gene: -

CDR3nt: TGTGCCAGCAGCCAAACCCCCGGGACAGGGGGCAACGAGCAGTACTTC
CDR3aa: CASSQTPGTGGNEQYF
v_gene: TRBV3-1/TRBV3-2
len: 16
abundance: -
j_gene: TRBJ2-7
d_gene: TRBD1

CDR3nt: TGTGCCACCCCGGGACTAGCTGACACCGGGGAGCTGTTTTTT
CDR3aa: CATPGLADTGELFF
v_gene: TRBV28
len: 14
abundance: -
j_gene: TRBJ2-2
d_gene: TRBD2

CDR3nt: TGTGCCAGCGGGGGTAGAGGGACAGGGAGTCAAGAGACCCAGTACTTC
CDR3aa: CASGGRGTGSQETQYF
v_gene: TRBV7-9
len: 16
abundance: -
j_gene: TRBJ2-5
d_gene: TRBD1

CDR3nt: TGTGCCAGCTCACGCATCCAAGACAGTGACGGAGGCTACACCTTC
CDR3aa: CASSRIQDSDGGYTF
v_gene: TRBV18
len: 15
abundance: -
j_gene: TRBJ1-2
d_gene: -

CDR3nt: TGTGCCAGCAGCCAGGTCGAGACATTCTGGGGGGATCAGCCCCAGCATTTT
CDR3aa: CASSQVETFWGDQPQHF
v_gene: TRBV3-1/TRBV3-2
len: 17
abundance: -
j_gene: TRBJ1-5
d_gene: -

CDR3nt: TGTGCCAGCAGCTTAGGACAGGGAGCGTACAATGAGCAGTTCTTC
CDR3aa: CASSLGQGAYNEQFF
v_gene: TRBV7-8
len: 15
abundance: -
j_gene: TRBJ2-1
d_gene: TRBD1

CDR3nt: TGTGCCAGCCGAATAGCGGGACGACAAGAGACCCAGTACTTC
CDR3aa: CASRIAGRQETQYF
v_gene: TRBV28
len: 14
abundance: once
j_gene: TRBJ2-5
d_gene: TRBD2

CDR3nt: TGTGCCAGCAGCCACAGGGTGGAAACCGGGGAGCTGTTTTTT
CDR3aa: CASSHRVETGELFF
v_gene: TRBV6-5
len: 14
abundance: -
j_gene: TRBJ2-2
d_gene: -

CDR3nt: TGCGCCAGCAGCCAAACTGGGACAGGGGGCAAGAATGAGCAGTTCTTC
CDR3aa: CASSQTGTGGKNEQFF
v_gene: TRBV4-1
len: 16
abundance: once
j_gene: TRBJ2-1
d_gene: TRBD1

CDR3nt: TGTGCCAGCAGTTCGGGGACAGGCAATCAGCCCCAGCATTTT
CDR3aa: CASSSGTGNQPQHF
v_gene: TRBV6-5
len: 14
abundance: once
j_gene: TRBJ1-5
d_gene: TRBD1

CDR3nt: TGCGCCAGCAGCGCCGGGACAGGGAATTCACCCCTCCACTTT
CDR3aa: CASSAGTGNSPLHF
v_gene: TRBV5-1
len: 14
abundance: -
j_gene: TRBJ1-6
d_gene: TRBD1

CDR3nt: TGTGCCAGCAATTTAGCGGGAGGGCCCCTTAATGAGCAGTTCTTC
CDR3aa: CASNLAGGPLNEQFF
v_gene: TRBV9
len: 15
abundance: -
j_gene: TRBJ2-1
d_gene: TRBD2

CDR3nt: TGTGCCAGCAGCCCAGGGACTAGCGGATACTACGAGCAGTACTTC
CDR3aa: CASSPGTSGYYEQYF
v_gene: TRBV11-2
len: 15
abundance: -
j_gene: TRBJ2-7
d_gene: TRBD2

CDR3nt: TGCGCCAGCAGCTTGAGCCAGGGGGGAAGTGGCTACACCTTC
CDR3aa: CASSLSQGGSGYTF
v_gene: TRBV5-1
len: 14
abundance: once
j_gene: TRBJ1-2
d_gene: TRBD1